These 18 T cell receptor beta chains share one sample of origin, sequenced in a study of T cells in Graves' hyperthyroidism and ophthalmopathy. RNA transcripts provided the source from which TCR beta CDR3 regions were amplified. HTBI primers were the set used in a first-round RT-PCR of the TCR CDR3. MiXCR, applied by TCRdb to the multiplex PCR reads, yields one record per CDR3 protein. This table has 250,000 to 350,000 distinct CDR3 sequences, about a sixth appearing once. Sequenced input: blood. All receptors come from a woman aged 60-75 years with Graves' ophthalmopathy.

This clonotype occurred many times. This chain links TRBV5-1 with TRBJ1-1; TRBD1 matches 7 bases. This CDR3 comprises 16 residues. Germline V gene lookup returns CDR1 SGHRS and CDR2 YFSETQ. The junction had 10 bases not matched to a gene; V was cut back by 5 bases and J by 0 bases. The CDR3 region is CASRFGDSDMNTEAFF. Here the CDR3 DNA reads TGCGCCAGCAGGTTCGGGGACAGCGATATGAACACTGAAGCTTTCTTT.

This clonotype was counted ten times or more. This sequence joins TRBV28 and TRBJ2-7; D perhaps matches TRBD1 (5 bases). Germline loops: CDR1 MDHEN, CDR2 SYDVKM. The length of the CDR3 is 12 residues. V lost 2 bases, J lost 4 bases, and 6 bases lay in between. This chain's CDR3 is CASSLAGYEQYF. For the CDR3, the DNA is TGTGCCAGCAGTTTAGCAGGGTACGAGCAGTACTTC.

In this sample, this clonotype turned up many times. The chain links TRBV3-1 to TRBJ1-1, with D perhaps TRBD1 (6 bases). V was clipped by 3 bases and J by 0 bases, with 14 bases between them. The germline V gene encodes CDR1 LGHDT and CDR2 YNNKEL (reference sequence). The CDR3 covers 16 residues. CDR3 sequence reads: CASSHLRGVLNTEAFF. The CDR3 DNA follows: TGTGCCAGCAGCCACCTCAGGGGAGTATTGAACACTGAAGCTTTCTTT.

This clonotype was detected many times. The chain is built from TRBV14 and TRBJ1-3, with 10 bases identical to TRBD1. CDR3 size: 14 residues. V dropped 5 bases and J dropped 3; count of bases not matched to a gene: 1. CDR1 and CDR2 (germline): SGHDN, FVKESK. The CDR3 loop reads CASSDRGHGNTIYF. DNA for the CDR3: TGTGCCAGCAGCGACAGGGGGCATGGAAACACCATATATTTT.

This clonotype has only a few counts. The rearrangement joins TRBV20-1 to TRBJ1-2; D possibly corresponds to TRBD1 (6 bases). Germline CDR1 DFQATT, CDR2 SNEGSKA (reference sequence). The CDR3 is 14 amino acids. The V end was cut by 0 bases, the J end by 7 bases, with 15 bases between. Here the CDR3 reads CSARDRSGTIGYTF. The CDR3 coding sequence is TGCAGTGCTAGAGATAGGAGTGGGACAATTGGCTACACCTTC.

This clonotype has only a few counts. The CDR3 is CASSMGLKDGELFF. The CDR3 DNA sequence: TGTGCCAGTAGTATGGGCCTCAAGGACGGGGAGCTGTTTTTT. The chain recombines TRBV19 with TRBJ2-2, with D uncertain. Per germline, CDR1 LNHDA and CDR2 SQIVND (reference sequence). CDR3 size: 14 residues. V lost 3 bases and J 7 bases, leaving 12 bases between the germline ends.

This chain uses TRBV10-3 with TRBJ2-1, with TRBD1 matching over 7 bases. Germline V gives CDR1 ENHRY, CDR2 SYGVKD. Unmatched junction bases numbered 2, after V lost 10 bases and J lost 2 bases. The CDR3 covers 12 residues. CDR3 protein: CATQGAYNEQFF. CDR3 in DNA: TGTGCCACTCAGGGGGCCTACAATGAGCAGTTCTTC.

This clonotype was detected only a few times. The gene calls are TRBV12-3 or TRBV12-4 and TRBJ2-2, with 8 bases aligning to TRBD2. J was trimmed by 5 bases and V by 3 bases; bases with no gene match: 11. The CDR3 covers 17 residues. This CDR3 reads CASSFKKSGSVTGELFF. The CDR3 DNA sequence: TGTGCCAGCAGTTTTAAAAAAAGCGGGAGTGTTACCGGGGAGCTGTTTTTT.

In this sample, this clonotype turned up a few times. The chain has TRBV19 and TRBJ2-7; TRBD1 matches 10 bases. The CDR3 runs 15 residues. V was pared by 1 base and J by 6 bases, with 6 bases of the junction left unmatched. CDR1 and CDR2 (germline): LNHDA, SQIVND (reference sequence). This CDR3 reads CASSIGGTGALEQYF. Written as DNA, the CDR3 is TGTGCCAGTAGTATAGGAGGGACAGGGGCCCTCGAGCAGTACTTC. The variable domain in full, with the rest retrieved from reference TRBV19 and TRBJ2-7, is DGGITQSPKYLFRKEGQNVTLSCEQNLNHDAMYWYRQDPGQGLRLIYYSQIVNDFQKGDIAEGYSVSREKKESFPLTVTSAQKNPTAFYLCASSIGGTGALEQYFGPGTRLTVT.

This clonotype was observed many times. The CDR3 spells CASSKDRGRQPQHF. In DNA form, the CDR3 reads TGTGCCAGCAGCAAGGACAGGGGGAGGCAGCCCCAGCATTTT. The J gene is TRBJ1-5, the V gene TRBV7-2, with 10 bases fitting TRBD1. The CDR3 extends over 14 amino acids. Germline-derived CDR1 and CDR2 are SGHTA and FQGNSA. V lost 5 bases to trimming and J lost 7 bases; unmatched junction nucleotides: 5.

This chain joins TRBV20-1 and TRBJ2-7, with D possibly TRBD2 on 5 matching bases. This CDR3 has 15 amino acids. Germline loops: CDR1 DFQATT, CDR2 SNEGSKA (reference sequence). Trimming cost V 3 bases and J 2 bases, with 17 bases left between them. The CDR3 DNA follows: TGCAGTGCTAGTCTTCCTCGGACGGGGACCTACGAGCAGTACTTC. It codes for CSASLPRTGTYEQYF.

The V gene is TRBV10-2, the J gene TRBJ2-3, with D maybe TRBD2 (6 bases). CDR3 length equals 12 residues. CDR1 is WSHSY, CDR2 SAAADI, per germline. The V end was cut by 6 bases, the J end by 6 bases, with 10 bases between. CDR3 sequence: CASRTSLDTQYF. The CDR3 nucleotides read TGCGCCAGCAGAACTAGCTTGGATACGCAGTATTTT.

This clonotype appeared many times. The chain links TRBV12-3 or TRBV12-4 to TRBJ2-3; TRBD2 aligns across 8 bases. The CDR3 is made up of 15 amino acids. Unmatched junction bases numbered 5, after V lost 5 bases and J lost 1 base. The CDR3 here is CASSPETSGTDTQYF. The CDR3 DNA is TGTGCCAGCAGTCCCGAGACTAGCGGCACAGATACGCAGTATTTT.

This clonotype was detected a few times. J is TRBJ1-1 and V is TRBV6-2 or TRBV6-3; D gene uncertain. CDR3 length: 16 amino acids. V lost 4 bases to trimming and J lost 3 bases, with 18 bases between them. Per the germline V gene, CDR1 is MNHEY and CDR2 is SVGEGT. The CDR3 loop reads CASSFRTLKEDTEAFF. The CDR3 coding sequence is TGTGCCAGCAGTTTCCGGACCCTGAAGGAAGACACTGAAGCTTTCTTT.

The chain recombines TRBV4-2 with TRBJ2-1; D might be TRBD1 (5 bases). V dropped 0 bases and J dropped 7 bases, with 16 bases sitting between them. The CDR3 has 16 amino acids. The germline CDR1 and CDR2 sequences are LGHNA and YNFKEQ. CDR3 in DNA: TGTGCCAGCAGCCAAGATCTTAGCCAGGGTTGGAATGAGCAGTTCTTC. This translates into CASSQDLSQGWNEQFF.

This chain links TRBV9 with TRBJ1-1; weak D call: TRBD1 (5 bases). From germline, CDR1 is SGDLS and CDR2 YYNGEE. The V and J ends lost 0 bases and 3 bases respectively, with 12 bases between them. This CDR3 spans 15 amino acids. CDR3 sequence reads: CASSVGRGLDTEAFF. The CDR3 DNA reads TGTGCCAGCAGCGTAGGGAGGGGTTTGGACACTGAAGCTTTCTTT.

This clonotype was detected ten times or more. The V gene is TRBV7-3, the J gene TRBJ2-1; the match to TRBD2 covers 9 bases. Trimming removed 2 bases from V and 4 bases from J; junction bases left unmatched: 6. Germline CDR1 reads SGHTA; CDR2 reads FQGTGA. The CDR3 is made up of 16 amino acids. The CDR3 sequence is CASSLSASGDYNEQFF. Written as DNA, the CDR3 is TGTGCCAGCAGCTTATCGGCTAGCGGGGATTACAATGAGCAGTTCTTC.

This clonotype occurred a few times. In nucleotides, the CDR3 is TGTGCCACCAGTGATTTCCCCCAGAGCACAGATACGCAGTATTTT. The encoded protein is CATSDFPQSTDTQYF. The gene calls are TRBV24-1 and TRBJ2-3; D is unclear. Trimming took off 1 base at V and 0 bases at J, with 7 bases between the two ends. Germline CDR1 reads KGHDR; CDR2 reads SFDVKD. The CDR3 is 15 residues long.